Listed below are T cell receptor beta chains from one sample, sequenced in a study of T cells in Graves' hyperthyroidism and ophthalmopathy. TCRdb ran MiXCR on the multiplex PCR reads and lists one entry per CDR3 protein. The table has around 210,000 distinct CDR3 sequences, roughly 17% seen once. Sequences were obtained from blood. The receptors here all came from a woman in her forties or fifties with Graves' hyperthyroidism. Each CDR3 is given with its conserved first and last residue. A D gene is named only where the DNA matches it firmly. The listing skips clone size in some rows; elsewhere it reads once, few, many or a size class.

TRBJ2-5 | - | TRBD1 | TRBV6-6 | TGTGCCAGCAGTTACCGACCGGGACAGGGAATATTGGAGACCCAGTACTTC | CASSYRPGQGILETQYF
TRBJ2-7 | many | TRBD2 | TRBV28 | TGTGCCAGCAGTACAGCGGGGGAGCAGTACTTC | CASSTAGEQYF
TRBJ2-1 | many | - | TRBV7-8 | TGTGCCAGCAGCTTCGTAACCTCCTACAATGAGCAGTTCTTC | CASSFVTSYNEQFF
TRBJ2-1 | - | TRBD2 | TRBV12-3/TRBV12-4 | TGTGCCAGCAGTTTGCTTGGGCTAGCGGGACCGAGAGGTTTGGTAAATGAGCAGTTCTTC | CASSLLGLAGPRGLVNEQFF
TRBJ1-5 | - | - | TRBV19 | TGTGCCAGTCAGAGCAGTTCCTATAGCAATCAGCCCCAGCATTTT | CASQSSSYSNQPQHF
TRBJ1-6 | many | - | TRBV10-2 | TGCGCCAGCAGTGTAGGACAGAGAAATTCACCCCTCCACTTT | CASSVGQRNSPLHF
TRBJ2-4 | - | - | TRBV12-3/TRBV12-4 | TGTGCCAGCAGTGCCACGACTGGGACCGGCATTCAGTACTTC | CASSATTGTGIQYF
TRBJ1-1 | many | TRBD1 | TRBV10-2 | TGCGCCAGCAGGAAATCCAGGGGGCCAGCTGAAGCTTTCTTT | CASRKSRGPAEAFF
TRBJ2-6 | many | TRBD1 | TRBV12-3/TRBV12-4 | TGTGCCAGCAGGGGGACCCCCGGGACAGGGGACTCTGGGGCCAACGTCCTGACTTTC | CASRGTPGTGDSGANVLTF
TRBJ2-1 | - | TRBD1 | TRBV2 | TGTGCCAGCAGTATGCAGGGGGCGGGTGAGCAGTTCTTC | CASSMQGAGEQFF
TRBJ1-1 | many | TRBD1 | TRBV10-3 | TGTGCCATCAGCCCGACAGGGGAGAACACTGAAGCTTTCTTT | CAISPTGENTEAFF
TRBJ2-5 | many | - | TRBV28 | TGTGCCAGCAGTTTGTTGGTTGAGGAGACCCAGTACTTC | CASSLLVEETQYF
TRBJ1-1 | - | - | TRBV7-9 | TGTGCCAGCAGAGTATTACGGGAGAACACTGAAGCTTTCTTT | CASRVLRENTEAFF
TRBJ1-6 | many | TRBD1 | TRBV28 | TGTGCCAGCAGGGGTGGACAGGATAATTCACCCCTCCACTTT | CASRGGQDNSPLHF
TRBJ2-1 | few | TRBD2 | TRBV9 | TGTGCCAGCAGCGCCCTAGCGGGGGTTGACAATGAGCAGTTCTTC | CASSALAGVDNEQFF
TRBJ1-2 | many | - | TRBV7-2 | TGTGCCAGCAGCCTACCTTTACGGGGGCGCGGCTATGGCTACACCTTC | CASSLPLRGRGYGYTF
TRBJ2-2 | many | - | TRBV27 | TGTGCCAGCAGCTTTAGCGGGGAGCTGTTTTTT | CASSFSGELFF
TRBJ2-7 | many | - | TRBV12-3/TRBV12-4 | TGTGCCAGCAGTTTAAGCAGAGGCGAGCAGTACTTC | CASSLSRGEQYF
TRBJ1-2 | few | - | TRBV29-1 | TGCACCCTTGGGGAGGGTTTGGGCGGCTACACCTTC | CTLGEGLGGYTF
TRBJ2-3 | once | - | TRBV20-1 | TGCAGTGCAATCCCGGATAGTTTTGGCACAGATACGCAGTATTTT | CSAIPDSFGTDTQYF
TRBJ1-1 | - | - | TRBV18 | TGTGCCAGCTCACGACAGGATAGCACTGAAGCTTTCTTT | CASSRQDSTEAFF
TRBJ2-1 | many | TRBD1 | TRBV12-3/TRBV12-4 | TGTGCCAGCAGTTCTACTGGGACAGGGGGCTTCTCCTACAATGAGCAGTTCTTC | CASSSTGTGGFSYNEQFF
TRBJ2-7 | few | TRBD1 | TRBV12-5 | TGTGCTAGTGGCGATGGGACAGGGCCCTCCTACGAGCAGTACTTC | CASGDGTGPSYEQYF
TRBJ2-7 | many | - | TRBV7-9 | TGTGCCAGCAGCCCCGCCTTTGTGTACGAGCAGTACTTC | CASSPAFVYEQYF
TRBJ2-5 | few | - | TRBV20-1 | TGCAGTGCTATACAAGAGACCCAGTACTTC | CSAIQETQYF
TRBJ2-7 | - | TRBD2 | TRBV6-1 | TGTGCCAGCAGCCGGGGCGGGAGGTTAGGGGAGCAGTACTTC | CASSRGGRLGEQYF
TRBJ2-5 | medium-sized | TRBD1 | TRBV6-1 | TGTGCCAGCAGTGAAACATGGACAGGGGTCGAGAAGACCCAGTACTTC | CASSETWTGVEKTQYF
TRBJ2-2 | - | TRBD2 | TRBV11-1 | TGTGCCAGCAACGGAGGCGGGAGGGCCGATTTCGAGAACACCGGGGAGCTGTTTTTT | CASNGGGRADFENTGELFF
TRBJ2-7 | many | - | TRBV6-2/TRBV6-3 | TGTGCCAGCAGTTCCATCCCCTACGAGCAGTACTTC | CASSSIPYEQYF
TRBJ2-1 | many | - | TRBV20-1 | TGCAGTGCTACAGGGCTTTATGAGCAGTTCTTC | CSATGLYEQFF
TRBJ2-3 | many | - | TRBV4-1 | TGCGCCAGCAGCCAAGAACTAGCCACAGATACGCAGTATTTT | CASSQELATDTQYF
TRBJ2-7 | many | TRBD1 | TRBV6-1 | TGTGCCAGCAGTGACTACCGGGACAGATACTACGAGCAGTACTTC | CASSDYRDRYYEQYF
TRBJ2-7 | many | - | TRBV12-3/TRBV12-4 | TGTGCCAGCAGTTTGGGCGGGATCAGCTCCTACGAGCAGTACTTC | CASSLGGISSYEQYF
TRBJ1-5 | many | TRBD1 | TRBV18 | TGTGCCAGCTCACCAGGGACAGGGTATCAACATTTT | CASSPGTGYQHF
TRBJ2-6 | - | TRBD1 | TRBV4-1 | TGCGCCAGCAGCCCGTCGGGACAGGCCGACTCTGGGGCCAACGTCCTGACTTTC | CASSPSGQADSGANVLTF
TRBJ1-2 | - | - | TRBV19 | TGTGCCAGTAGTATACGGGGGGCTGGGGCCTATGGCTACACCTTC | CASSIRGAGAYGYTF
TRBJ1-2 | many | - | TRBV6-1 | TGTGCCAGCGGATTGGTATTCGGCACTAACTATGGCTACACCTTC | CASGLVFGTNYGYTF
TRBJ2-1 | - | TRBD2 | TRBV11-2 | TGTGCCAGCAGCCACCTTCTTCTTAGCGGGACGCGGGATGAGCAGTTCTTC | CASSHLLLSGTRDEQFF
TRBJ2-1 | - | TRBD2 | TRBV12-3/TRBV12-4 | TGTGCCAGCAGCTTTATGGGACTAGCGGCCTACAATGGGCAGTTCTTC | CASSFMGLAAYNGQFF
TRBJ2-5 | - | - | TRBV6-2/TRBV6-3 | TGTGCCAGCAGTGGCCCCGGTAGGGCCCCAGAGACCCAGTACTTC | CASSGPGRAPETQYF
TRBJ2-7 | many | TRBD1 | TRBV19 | TGTGCCAGTAGTATTGGGGACAGGACCCTCTACGAGCAGTACTTC | CASSIGDRTLYEQYF